Listed below are T cell receptor beta chains from one sample, sequenced in a study of early T cells in non-severe SARS-CoV-2 infection. TCRdb passed the 5' RACE reads through MiXCR, listing each CDR3 protein once. There are roughly 50,000 distinct CDR3 sequences in the sample; roughly 7.8% occur only once, and roughly 10% lies in the top ten. The material sequenced was whole blood, taken at baseline. The receptor set was obtained from an adult who was a healthcare worker with PCR-confirmed SARS-CoV-2 infection or an uninfected control (not recorded which). The CDR3 runs from the conserved cysteine through the conserved F or W. D genes are given only for firm matches. Only part of the rows carry a size: once, few, many, or a class if the clone is expanded.

TRBV6-6	NA	TRBJ2-2	many	CASSYSTGRTGELFF	TGTGCCAGCAGTTACTCGACAGGTCGCACCGGGGAGCTGTTTTTT
TRBV4-1	NA	TRBJ2-5	NA	CASRGIQETQYF	TGCGCCAGCAGGGGGATCCAAGAGACCCAGTACTTC
TRBV4-1	TRBD2	TRBJ2-1	few	CASSQSGGGYNEQFF	TGCGCCAGCAGCCAATCGGGCGGGGGGTACAATGAGCAGTTCTTC
TRBV4-1	NA	TRBJ1-2	NA	CASSQDAGGADGYTF	TGCGCCAGCAGCCAAGATGCCGGGGGCGCCGATGGCTACACCTTC
TRBV30	TRBD2	TRBJ2-3	NA	CAWSVGAGVVDTQYF	TGTGCCTGGAGTGTAGGAGCGGGAGTTGTAGATACGCAGTATTTT
TRBV6-1	NA	TRBJ2-3	NA	CASSETNGGHTDTQYF	TGTGCCAGCAGTGAAACCAACGGAGGCCACACAGATACGCAGTATTTT
TRBV19	NA	TRBJ2-4	many	CASKSRTDKNIQYF	TGTGCCAGTAAATCTAGGACGGACAAAAACATTCAGTACTTC
TRBV7-3	NA	TRBJ1-6	few	CASSSDTYSPLHF	TGTGCCAGCAGCTCCGACACCTATTCACCCCTCCACTTT
TRBV12-3/TRBV12-4	TRBD2	TRBJ2-7	NA	CASSAEGTSREQYF	TGTGCCAGCAGTGCGGAAGGGACTAGTCGCGAGCAGTACTTC
TRBV29-1	NA	TRBJ1-1	few	CSVGKQAGTEAFF	TGCAGCGTTGGTAAACAGGCCGGCACTGAAGCTTTCTTT
TRBV5-1	NA	TRBJ1-2	few	CASSFGHNYGYTF	TGCGCCAGCAGCTTTGGGCACAACTATGGCTACACCTTC
TRBV5-1	TRBD2	TRBJ2-1	many	CASSLASGGSSYNEQFF	TGCGCCAGCAGCTTGGCGAGCGGGGGTAGCTCCTACAATGAGCAGTTCTTC
TRBV6-6	TRBD1	TRBJ2-3	many	CASSYPRDRGLRTDTQYF	TGTGCCAGCAGTTACCCCCGGGACAGGGGGCTGCGCACAGATACGCAGTATTTT
TRBV6-2/TRBV6-3	TRBD2	TRBJ2-3	few	CASSFTSGEGTDTQYF	TGTGCCAGCAGTTTCACGAGCGGGGAAGGCACAGATACGCAGTATTTT
TRBV29-1	NA	TRBJ1-4	many	CSAWGATNEKLFF	TGCAGCGCCTGGGGGGCAACTAATGAAAAACTGTTTTTT
TRBV10-3	NA	TRBJ1-1	NA	CAITEQANTEAFF	TGTGCCATCACTGAACAGGCGAACACTGAAGCTTTCTTT
TRBV20-1	NA	TRBJ2-7	many	CSAREQVNYEQYF	TGCAGTGCTAGAGAACAGGTTAACTACGAGCAGTACTTC
TRBV3-1	TRBD2	TRBJ2-3	many	CASSPGFSGRVADTQYF	TGTGCCAGCAGCCCAGGGTTTAGCGGGAGAGTCGCAGATACGCAGTATTTT
TRBV5-4	TRBD2	TRBJ2-7	few	CASSLDLAGTYEQYF	TGTGCCAGCAGCTTGGATCTAGCGGGGACCTACGAGCAGTACTTC
TRBV27	TRBD2	TRBJ2-4	many	CASSYTSGRTNIQYF	TGTGCCAGCAGTTATACTAGCGGGAGGACAAACATTCAGTACTTC
TRBV7-9	NA	TRBJ2-3	few	CASSLRPGDTADTQYF	TGTGCCAGCAGCTTAAGGCCAGGGGATACGGCAGATACGCAGTATTTT
TRBV3-1	NA	TRBJ1-2	many	CASSLKTNYGYTF	TGTGCCAGCAGTCTTAAGACCAACTATGGCTACACCTTC